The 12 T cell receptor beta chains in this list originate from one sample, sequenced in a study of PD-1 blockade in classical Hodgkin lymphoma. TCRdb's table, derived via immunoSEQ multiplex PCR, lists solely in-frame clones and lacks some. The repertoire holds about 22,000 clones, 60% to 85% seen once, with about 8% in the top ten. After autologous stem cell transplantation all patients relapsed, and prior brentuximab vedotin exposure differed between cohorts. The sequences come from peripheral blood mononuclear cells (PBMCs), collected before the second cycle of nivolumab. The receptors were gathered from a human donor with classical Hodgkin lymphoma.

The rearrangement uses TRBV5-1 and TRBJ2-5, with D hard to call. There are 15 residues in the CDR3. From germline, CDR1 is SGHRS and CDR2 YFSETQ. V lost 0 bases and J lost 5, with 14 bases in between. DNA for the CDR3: TGCGCCAGCAGCTTGGCCGGGCCTTCGATTGAGACCCAGTACTTC. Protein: CASSLAGPSIETQYF.

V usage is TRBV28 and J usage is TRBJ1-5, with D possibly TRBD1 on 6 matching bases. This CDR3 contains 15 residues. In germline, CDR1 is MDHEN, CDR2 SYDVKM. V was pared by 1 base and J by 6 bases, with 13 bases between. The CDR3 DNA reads TGTGCCAGCAGTTTATTGGCAGGGGTGGGTCAGCCCCAGCATTTT. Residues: CASSLLAGVGQPQHF.

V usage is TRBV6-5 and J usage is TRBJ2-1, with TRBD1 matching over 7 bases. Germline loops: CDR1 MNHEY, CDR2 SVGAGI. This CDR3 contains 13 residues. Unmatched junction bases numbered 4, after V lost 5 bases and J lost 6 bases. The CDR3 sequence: CASSLGTVNEQFF. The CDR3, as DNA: TGTGCCAGCAGTCTCGGGACAGTCAATGAGCAGTTCTTC.

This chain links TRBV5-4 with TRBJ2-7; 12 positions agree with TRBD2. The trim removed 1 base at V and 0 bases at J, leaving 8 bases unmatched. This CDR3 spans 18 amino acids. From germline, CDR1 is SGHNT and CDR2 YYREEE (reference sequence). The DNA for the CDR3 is TGTGCCAGCAGCTTGTTGACTAGCGGGAGTGGGGGCTCCTACGAGCAGTACTTC. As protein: CASSLLTSGSGGSYEQYF.

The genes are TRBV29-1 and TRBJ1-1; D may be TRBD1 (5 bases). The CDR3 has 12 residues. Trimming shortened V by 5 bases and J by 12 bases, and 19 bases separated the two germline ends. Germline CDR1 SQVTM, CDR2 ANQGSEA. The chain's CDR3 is CSVWERGTEPFF. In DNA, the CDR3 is TGCAGCGTTTGGGAAAGGGGAACAGAGCCTTTCTTT.

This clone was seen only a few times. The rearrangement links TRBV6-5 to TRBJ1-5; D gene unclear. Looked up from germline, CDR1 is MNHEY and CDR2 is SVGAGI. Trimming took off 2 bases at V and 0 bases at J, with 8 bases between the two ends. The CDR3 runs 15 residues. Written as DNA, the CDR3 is TGTGCCAGCAGTTACGACGGTTATAGCAATCAGCCCCAGCATTTT. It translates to CASSYDGYSNQPQHF.

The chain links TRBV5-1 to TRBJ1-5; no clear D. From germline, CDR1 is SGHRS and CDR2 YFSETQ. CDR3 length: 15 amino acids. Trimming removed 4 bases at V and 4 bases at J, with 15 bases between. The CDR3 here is CASSVGSAPNQPQHF. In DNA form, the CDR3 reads TGCGCCAGCAGCGTAGGATCAGCGCCAAATCAGCCCCAGCATTTT.

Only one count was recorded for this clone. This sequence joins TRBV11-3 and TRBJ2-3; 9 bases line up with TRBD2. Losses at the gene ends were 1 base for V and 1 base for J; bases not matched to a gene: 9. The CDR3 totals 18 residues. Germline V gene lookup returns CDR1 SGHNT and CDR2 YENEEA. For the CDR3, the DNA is TGTGCCAGCAGCTTAGGTTATAGCGGGAGACTTGGCACAGATACGCAGTATTTT. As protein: CASSLGYSGRLGTDTQYF.

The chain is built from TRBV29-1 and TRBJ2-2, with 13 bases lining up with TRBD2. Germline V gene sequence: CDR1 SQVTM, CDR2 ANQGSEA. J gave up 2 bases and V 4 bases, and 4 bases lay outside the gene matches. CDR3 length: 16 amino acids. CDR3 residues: CSVGEGLAGNTGELFF. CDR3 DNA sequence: TGCAGCGTTGGGGAGGGACTAGCGGGAAACACCGGGGAGCTGTTTTTT.

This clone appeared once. CDR3: CASSLTSEGRATGELFF. CDR3 sequence (DNA): TGCGCCAGCAGCTTGACCTCGGAGGGCCGCGCCACCGGGGAGCTGTTTTTT. The chain uses TRBV5-1 and TRBJ2-2, with D tentatively TRBD2 (6 bases). Germline V gene lookup returns CDR1 SGHRS and CDR2 YFSETQ. This CDR3 is built from 17 residues. The V gene lost 1 base and the J gene lost 4 bases, with 17 bases spanning the gap.

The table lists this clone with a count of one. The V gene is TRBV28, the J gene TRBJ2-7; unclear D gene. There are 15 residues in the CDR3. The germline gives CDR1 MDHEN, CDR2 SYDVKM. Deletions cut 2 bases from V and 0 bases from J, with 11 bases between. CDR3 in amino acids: CASSLEPDASYEQYF. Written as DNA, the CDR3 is TGTGCCAGCAGTTTAGAGCCGGACGCCTCCTACGAGCAGTACTTC.

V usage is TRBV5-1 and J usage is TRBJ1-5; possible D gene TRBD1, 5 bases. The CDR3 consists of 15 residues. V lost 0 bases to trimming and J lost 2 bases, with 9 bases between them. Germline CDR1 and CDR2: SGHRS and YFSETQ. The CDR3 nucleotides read TGCGCCAGCAGCTTGGATCCGGGGGGCAATCAGCCCCAGCATTTT. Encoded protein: CASSLDPGGNQPQHF. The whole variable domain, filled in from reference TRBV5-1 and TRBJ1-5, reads KAGVTQTPRYLIKTRGQQVTLSCSPISGHRSVSWYQQTPGQGLQFLFEYFSETQRNKGNFPGRFSGRQFSNSRSEMNVSTLELGDSALYLCASSLDPGGNQPQHFGDGTRLSIL.